The T cell receptor (beta chain) under discussion was sequenced for a study of blood T cell repertoires in COVID-19. Study background: Acute-phase and convalescent COVID-19 samples originated in the United States, Italy and Spain. PBMCs, B-cell-depleted T cells, or T cells were the source of the cDNA or gDNA that made up the material.

As processed by the authors: Amplified reference gene primers provided the basis for estimating nucleated cell counts. TCRdb's table, derived via immunoSEQ multiplex PCR, lists solely in-frame clones and lacks some. V and J calls and clone size follow that table, whereas D and trimming were derived from the DNA. The sample records around 100,000 clones, approximately 80% being singletons. Germline-derived CDR1 and CDR2 are LNHDA and SQIVND (reference sequence). The CDR3 is 14 residues long. Trimming pared 7 bases from V and 2 bases from J, leaving 14 bases between. The chain recombines TRBV19 with TRBJ1-1; D is possibly TRBD1 (5 bases). Sequences were obtained from peripheral blood. This sequence originates from a woman in her 70s with acute or convalescent COVID-19. The CDR3 sequence is CASIRMGGNTEAFF. The CDR3, as DNA: TGTGCCAGTATTAGGATGGGGGGAAACACTGAAGCTTTCTTT.